Following are 20 T cell receptor beta chains from one sample sequenced in a study of T cell responses to AZD1222 COVID-19 vaccine. Here immunoSEQ multiplex PCR was the method, and the copy in TCRdb shows in-frame clones only, minus some. The data contain 160,000 or so clones, around 94% of them singletons. The source material was peripheral blood, sampled 28 days after the second AZD1222 dose. These TCRs come from an adult who received the AZD1222 COVID-19 vaccine.

The CDR3: CASSHGGQGELGYTF. CDR3 DNA: TGCGCCAGCAGCCATGGCGGACAGGGGGAGTTAGGCTACACCTTC. The chain links TRBV4-3 to TRBJ1-2; 10 bases match TRBD1. Trimming took 3 bases from V and 8 from J; bases not matched to a gene: 9. This CDR3 has 15 residues. The V gene's germline CDR1 is LGHNA and CDR2 YSLEER.

V and J are TRBV5-1 and TRBJ1-1; D might be TRBD1 (6 bases). This CDR3 is 14 amino acids long. The V gene's germline CDR1 is SGHRS and CDR2 YFSETQ. The germline V and J ends were trimmed by 0 bases and 5 bases, with 11 bases remaining between them. The CDR3 loop is CASSLAGARTEAFF. CDR3 DNA: TGCGCCAGCAGCTTGGCAGGGGCCAGGACTGAAGCTTTCTTT.

A single count supports this clone. The V call is TRBV6-6, the J call TRBJ2-2; perhaps TRBD2 as D (6 bases). Germline V gene data show CDR1 as MNHNY and CDR2 as SVGAGI (reference sequence). V lost 6 bases and J 7 bases, leaving 15 bases between the germline ends. The CDR3 covers 14 residues. The CDR3 DNA is TGTGCCAGCAGGAGAGGAGGGCAGGGCGGGGAGCTGTTTTTT. Encoded protein: CASRRGGQGGELFF.

The J gene is TRBJ2-7, the V gene TRBV9; 7 bases agree with TRBD1. The V segment lost 7 bases and the J segment 5 bases; nucleotides outside the gene matches: 18. Germline V gives CDR1 SGDLS, CDR2 YYNGEE. The CDR3 contains 16 residues. The DNA for the CDR3 is TGTGCCAGCGCGCGAGGCGGACAGGTCTCGGTGAACGAGCAGTACTTC. It encodes CASARGGQVSVNEQYF.

This clone appeared a single time. The rearrangement joins TRBV3-1 (or the pseudogene TRBV3-2) to TRBJ1-6; TRBD1 agrees at 8 bases. This CDR3 has 14 residues. After removal of 4 bases from V and 7 bases from J, the junction contained 3 bases not matched to a gene. Germline CDR1 LGHDT, CDR2 YNNKEL (reference sequence). CDR3 protein: CASSRDRRNSPLHF. Written as DNA, the CDR3 is TGTGCCAGCAGCCGGGACAGGAGGAATTCACCCCTCCACTTT.

V and J are TRBV3-1 (or the pseudogene TRBV3-2) and TRBJ2-1; D call uncertain. V shed 1 base and J shed 7 bases, with 14 bases lying between them. CDR3 length equals 15 residues. CDR1 and CDR2 from the germline V gene are LGHDT and YNNKEL (reference sequence). This CDR3 reads CASSQGRLPGNEQFF. The CDR3 DNA reads TGTGCCAGCAGCCAAGGTCGGCTTCCTGGGAATGAGCAGTTCTTC.

The chain has TRBV2 and TRBJ2-5; TRBD1 agrees at 8 bases. Germline lookup yields CDR1 SNHLY and CDR2 FYNNEI. The V and J ends lost 8 bases and 5 bases, in that order; junction bases with no gene match: 10. CDR3 length: 14 residues. For the CDR3, the DNA is TGTGCCAGCCGGAAAACGACAGGGGCCGAGACCCAGTACTTC. It is translated as CASRKTTGAETQYF.

This chain uses TRBV19 with TRBJ1-2; a possible D gene is TRBD1 (5 bases). This CDR3 region has 13 residues. V was pared by 8 bases and J by 1 base, with 11 bases between. Germline V lookup: CDR1 LNHDA, CDR2 SQIVND (reference sequence). DNA for the CDR3: TGTGCCAGTGGGGCGAACTTTAACTATGGCTACACCTTC. It encodes CASGANFNYGYTF.

V gene TRBV19 combines with J gene TRBJ1-5, with TRBD1 identical over 11 bases. The CDR3 covers 15 residues. The germline V gene encodes CDR1 LNHDA and CDR2 SQIVND (reference sequence). V dropped 6 bases and J dropped 1; count of bases not matched to a gene: 2. As DNA, the CDR3 is TGTGCCAGTAGGGGGACAGGGGGAAGCAATCAGCCCCAGCATTTT. Amino acid sequence: CASRGTGGSNQPQHF.

This chain connects TRBV5-4 to TRBJ2-6, with 7 bases fitting TRBD2. Germline trimming cut 6 bases from V and 0 bases from J; bases unmatched to any gene: 12. The CDR3 consists of 18 residues. Germline-derived CDR1 and CDR2 are SGHNT and YYREEE (reference sequence). The CDR3 sequence is CASNLGGGPSSGANVLTF. The DNA for the CDR3 is TGTGCCAGCAACCTGGGGGGGGGTCCAAGCTCTGGGGCCAACGTCCTGACTTTC.

The gene calls are TRBV6-5 and TRBJ1-5; D uncertain. The CDR3 is made up of 13 amino acids. Per germline, CDR1 MNHEY and CDR2 SVGAGI. The ends were cut back, 2 bases at V and 4 bases at J, with 6 bases in the middle. CDR3 DNA sequence: TGTGCCAGCAGTTACCGGGCTAATCAGCCCCAGCATTTT. Translating gives CASSYRANQPQHF.

The gene calls are TRBV28 and TRBJ2-7; D call uncertain. The CDR3 extends over 10 amino acids. Deletions cut 8 bases from V and 4 bases from J, with 6 bases between. Per germline, CDR1 MDHEN and CDR2 SYDVKM. The chain's CDR3 is CASALYEQYF. The CDR3 DNA follows: TGTGCCAGCGCCCTGTACGAGCAGTACTTC.

This sequence joins TRBV4-3 and TRBJ2-3; TRBD2 matches 10 bases. Losses at the gene ends were 1 base for V and 4 bases for J; bases not matched to a gene: 8. Germline CDR1 LGHNA, CDR2 YSLEER. The CDR3 is 17 residues long. CDR3 amino acids: CASSQGLGAGGSDTQYF. The CDR3 region has the DNA TGCGCCAGCAGCCAAGGCCTGGGAGCGGGAGGGTCAGATACGCAGTATTTT.

The J gene is TRBJ1-5, the V gene TRBV28; D possibly corresponds to TRBD1 (5 bases). V lost 2 bases and J 6 bases, leaving 11 bases between the germline ends. The germline V gene has CDR1 MDHEN and CDR2 SYDVKM. This CDR3 comprises 14 residues. For the CDR3, the DNA is TGTGCCAGCAGTTTACCCCAAGGGGCTCAGCCCCAGCATTTT. Translation gives CASSLPQGAQPQHF. Supplemented by reference TRBV28 and TRBJ1-5, the full variable domain reads DVKVTQSSRYLVKRTGEKVFLECVQDMDHENMFWYRQDPGLGLRLIYFSYDVKMKEKGDIPEGYSVSREKKERFSLILESASTNQTSMYLCASSLPQGAQPQHFGDGTRLSIL.

The J gene is TRBJ1-1, the V gene TRBV30; tentative D call: TRBD1 (6 bases). CDR3 length: 13 residues. Germline V lookup: CDR1 GTSNPN, CDR2 SVGIG (reference sequence). V gave up 3 bases and J gave up 4 bases, with 12 bases separating them. The CDR3 DNA reads TGTGCCTGGAGCAGATTAGGGGGCACTGAAGCTTTCTTT. It is translated as CAWSRLGGTEAFF.

This clone showed up just a few times. An end of the junction does not agree with germline; a read error may underlie this. The chain carries TRBV7-8 and TRBJ1-2; the D is unclear. Germline V gene lookup returns CDR1 SGHVS and CDR2 FQNEAQ. The CDR3 is 13 amino acids. The CDR3 DNA reads TGTGCCAGCAGCTTAGCGCGGGAGACGCCAGCCAGCTTC. It encodes CASSLARETPASF.

The rearrangement uses TRBV7-9 and TRBJ2-3; possibly TRBD2 for D (6 bases). With 2 bases removed from V and 0 bases from J, the gap between germline ends came to 18 bases. This CDR3 contains 18 residues. Germline CDR1 is SEHNR and CDR2 is FQNEAQ (reference sequence). The CDR3 nucleotides read TGTGCCAGCAGCTTATCCCCGCGGGAATCGTTTAGCACAGATACGCAGTATTTT. Its translation: CASSLSPRESFSTDTQYF.

This rearrangement joins TRBV7-3 to TRBJ2-1; D unresolved. Germline V gene lookup returns CDR1 SGHTA and CDR2 FQGTGA. This CDR3 contains 12 residues. Trimming pared 5 bases from V and 7 bases from J, leaving 9 bases between. Here the CDR3 reads CASSPLSNEQFF. DNA for the CDR3: TGTGCCAGCAGCCCCCTGAGTAATGAGCAGTTCTTC.

The chain recombines TRBV27 with TRBJ2-4; D is possibly TRBD2 (7 bases). With 2 bases removed from V and 0 bases from J, the gap between germline ends came to 20 bases. Germline-derived CDR1 and CDR2 are MNHEY and SMNVEV (reference sequence). This CDR3 spans 19 amino acids. The CDR3 DNA sequence: TGTGCCAGCAGTTTACGGGGGGTCGGTGGGGACATAGCCAAAAACATTCAGTACTTC. It yields the protein CASSLRGVGGDIAKNIQYF.

The chain links TRBV10-3 to TRBJ2-7, with D perhaps matching TRBD2 (6 bases). The CDR3 totals 11 residues. Trimming left V 10 bases short and J 2 bases short, with 9 bases between. Germline CDR1 ENHRY, CDR2 SYGVKD. CDR3 DNA sequence: TGTGCCACTGGGGGGACCTACGAGCAGTACTTC. It is translated as CATGGTYEQYF.